These 28 T cell receptor beta chains came from one sample sequenced in a study of cytomegalovirus exposure and HLA in healthy donors. 60 Vbeta and 13 Jbeta primers were used in PCR. Profiled with immunoSEQ multiplex PCR; TCRdb holds only in-frame clones, not every one. The sample includes 150,000 to 200,000 clones, almost 80% of them seen just once. Sequencing was performed on PBMCs. The receptors stem from a male donor in good health and CMV-seronegative.

V usage is TRBV7-2 and J usage is TRBJ1-1; 7 nucleotides agree with TRBD1. CDR1 and CDR2 (germline): SGHTA, FQGNSA. With V trimmed by 4 bases and J by 9 bases, 5 bases remained unmatched. This CDR3 has 12 amino acids. The CDR3 nucleotides read TGTGCCAGCAGCTCCCGGGACAGTCAAGCTTTCTTT. Residues: CASSSRDSQAFF.

This sequence joins TRBV6-1 and TRBJ1-2; perhaps TRBD1 as D (6 bases). The CDR3 is made up of 13 amino acids. Trimming left V 4 bases short and J 3 bases short, with 9 bases between. Germline V lookup: CDR1 MNHNS, CDR2 SASEGT. The CDR3 spells CASSGQGYYGYTF. DNA of the CDR3: TGTGCCAGCAGTGGCCAGGGGTACTATGGCTACACCTTC.

The chain uses TRBV7-2 and TRBJ1-1, with a tentative D call TRBD1 (6 bases). Trimming left V 6 bases short and J 1 base short, with 12 bases between. Germline-derived CDR1 and CDR2 are SGHTA and FQGNSA. The CDR3 is made up of 14 amino acids. DNA for the CDR3: TGTGCCAGCAGAAGAGGGGGAGCGAACACTGAAGCTTTCTTT. Its protein is CASRRGGANTEAFF.

The CDR3 bases are TGTGCCAGTAGCGTGACAGGGGGAACGGATGGCTACACCTTC. It encodes CASSVTGGTDGYTF. This rearrangement joins TRBV19 to TRBJ1-2, with 9 bases that match TRBD1. The CDR3 spans 14 residues. Unmatched junction bases numbered 8, after V lost 6 bases and J lost 6 bases. Germline V CDR1 and CDR2: LNHDA, SQIVND (reference sequence).

This clone has only a few counts. Different DNA sequences within this sample yield the same CDR3. The CDR3 bases are TGTGCCAGCAGCCAGGGCGCAGATACGCAGTATTTT. Translation gives CASSQGADTQYF. This sequence joins TRBV7-2 and TRBJ2-3, with a possible D match to TRBD1 (5 bases). The V and J ends lost 5 bases and 4 bases respectively, with 7 bases between them. Germline assignment: CDR1 SGHTA and CDR2 FQGNSA. The CDR3 is 12 amino acids.

The chain is built from TRBV18 and TRBJ2-5; possibly TRBD2 for D (6 bases). There are 14 residues in the CDR3. V was trimmed by 4 bases and J by 4 bases, leaving 13 bases between them. The germline V gene encodes CDR1 KGHSH and CDR2 LQKENI. This chain's CDR3 is CASSRTTTGETQYF. DNA of the CDR3: TGTGCCAGCTCACGGACTACAACAGGAGAGACCCAGTACTTC.

This clone was seen more than once but under ten times. This chain links TRBV15 with TRBJ2-6, with 9 bases identical to TRBD1. This CDR3 spans 18 amino acids. J lost 2 bases, V lost 5 bases, and 10 bases had no gene match. Per the germline V gene, CDR1 is LNHNV and CDR2 is YYDKDF (reference sequence). In nucleotides, the CDR3 is TGTGCCACCAGCGGAGTGGGGACAGGGATTACTGGGGCCAACGTCCTGACTTTC. Its protein is CATSGVGTGITGANVLTF.

The rearrangement links TRBV28 to TRBJ2-5; tentative D call: TRBD2 (7 bases). Germline lookup yields CDR1 MDHEN and CDR2 SYDVKM. Trimming shortened V by 6 bases and J by 5 bases, and 22 bases separated the two germline ends. The CDR3 sequence is 16 residues long. The CDR3 loop is CASRRGGGGPRETQYF. CDR3 nucleotides: TGTGCCAGCAGGAGGGGGGGCGGAGGACCCCGGGAGACCCAGTACTTC.

The chain carries TRBV29-1 and TRBJ1-1; 8 positions agree with TRBD1. The CDR3 is 13 residues long. The trim removed 7 bases at V and 1 base at J, leaving 5 bases unmatched. The germline gives CDR1 SQVTM, CDR2 ANQGSEA. The CDR3 DNA reads as TGCAGCGCCCTGGGGACAGGGAACACTGAAGCTTTCTTT. Translation gives CSALGTGNTEAFF.

The J gene is TRBJ2-3, the V gene TRBV9; 8 bases map to TRBD1. Per germline, CDR1 SGDLS and CDR2 YYNGEE. This CDR3 comprises 18 residues. V lost 0 bases to trimming and J lost 6 bases; unmatched junction nucleotides: 15. CDR3 region: CASSVAGGDRYQGDTQYF. DNA of the CDR3: TGTGCCAGCAGCGTAGCTGGAGGGGACAGGTATCAGGGGGATACGCAGTATTTT.

The V gene is TRBV11-2, the J gene TRBJ2-7; D remains ambiguous. V lost 0 bases, J lost 5 bases, and 8 bases lay in between. The germline gives CDR1 SGHAT, CDR2 FQNNGV. This CDR3 spans 13 amino acids. CDR3 bases: TGTGCCAGCAGCTTAGATCTACCGAACGAGCAGTACTTC. Its translation: CASSLDLPNEQYF.

This clone has just a few counts. The chain joins TRBV9 to TRBJ2-6, with 7 nucleotides matching TRBD2. The CDR3 spans 16 residues. V lost 2 bases to trimming and J lost 4 bases; unmatched junction nucleotides: 6. The germline V gene encodes CDR1 SGDLS and CDR2 YYNGEE. CDR3 sequence: CASSVTSVSGANVLTF. DNA for the CDR3: TGTGCCAGCAGCGTTACTAGCGTTAGCGGGGCCAACGTCCTGACTTTC.

The chain carries TRBV4-2 and TRBJ2-2, with D possibly matching TRBD2 (5 bases). Germline loops: CDR1 LGHNA, CDR2 YNFKEQ. The CDR3 extends over 14 amino acids. Between the trimmed V and J ends, which lost 1 base and 2 bases, there was a span of 5 bases. The CDR3 DNA reads as TGTGCCAGCAGCCAAGGACTAAACACCGGGGAGCTGTTTTTT. This sequence encodes CASSQGLNTGELFF.

The CDR3 here is CASARRVEQYF. In DNA, the CDR3 is TGTGCCAGCGCTCGTCGGGTCGAGCAGTACTTC. The J gene is TRBJ2-7, the V gene TRBV6-1, with D uncertain. The CDR3 is made up of 11 amino acids. V lost 8 bases and J 6 bases, leaving 11 bases between the germline ends. Per the germline V gene, CDR1 is MNHNS and CDR2 is SASEGT.

This rearrangement joins TRBV19 to TRBJ1-3, with D maybe TRBD1 (5 bases). The V and J ends lost 6 bases and 2 bases respectively, with 20 bases between them. The germline CDR1 and CDR2 sequences are LNHDA and SQIVND (reference sequence). This CDR3 has 17 amino acids. CDR3 region: CASRRKPGSRPGNTIYF. CDR3 nucleotide sequence: TGTGCCAGTAGGAGAAAACCAGGGTCCCGGCCTGGAAACACCATATATTTT.

This clone was found once. This chain joins TRBV5-4 and TRBJ2-7; 8 bases map to TRBD2. The V and J ends lost 4 bases and 6 bases, in that order; junction bases with no gene match: 15. Germline loops: CDR1 SGHNT, CDR2 YYREEE (reference sequence). This CDR3 is built from 16 residues. For the CDR3, the DNA is TGTGCCAGCAGCCGGGGGGGCCCACAGGGTCTGGGCGAGCAGTACTTC. This translates into CASSRGGPQGLGEQYF.

J is TRBJ2-5 and V is TRBV6-1, with 7 bases fitting TRBD1. The J segment lost 2 bases and the V segment lost 3 bases, leaving 6 bases of the junction unmatched. CDR3 length: 15 amino acids. From germline, CDR1 is MNHNS and CDR2 SASEGT. This CDR3 is CASSEIGTAQETQYF. DNA for the CDR3: TGTGCCAGCAGTGAGATAGGGACAGCTCAAGAGACCCAGTACTTC.

This clone turned up a few times. This rearrangement joins TRBV28 to TRBJ2-2, with 11 bases identical to TRBD1. Germline CDR1 MDHEN, CDR2 SYDVKM. Trimming cost V 6 bases and J 5 bases; bases outside gene matches: 5. The CDR3 covers 15 residues. The chain's CDR3 is CASRSGQGGTGELFF. Here the CDR3 DNA reads TGTGCCAGCAGGTCGGGACAGGGGGGGACCGGGGAGCTGTTTTTT.

The chain is built from TRBV13 and TRBJ1-1; 8 nucleotides match TRBD1. The CDR3 spans 12 residues. The junction had 2 bases not matched to a gene; V was cut back by 5 bases and J by 6 bases. The germline gives CDR1 PRHDT, CDR2 FYEKMQ (reference sequence). CDR3 coding DNA: TGTGCCAGCAGCCTGGACAGGGCTGAAGCTTTCTTT. Its translation is CASSLDRAEAFF.

This clone was detected once. The chain joins TRBV4-2 to TRBJ2-2; 7 bases line up with TRBD1. The CDR3 is made up of 17 amino acids. Germline CDR1 is LGHNA and CDR2 is YNFKEQ. V was pared by 0 bases and J by 1 base, with 5 bases of the junction left unmatched. In DNA form, the CDR3 reads TGTGCCAGCAGCCAAGACGGGGCAGGGGGGAACACCGGGGAGCTGTTTTTT. It codes for CASSQDGAGGNTGELFF.

This clone was seen only a few times. This rearrangement joins TRBV7-2 to TRBJ2-1; D is undetermined. The germline gives CDR1 SGHTA, CDR2 FQGNSA. V was shortened by 4 bases and J by 1 base, with 11 bases between the two germline ends. The CDR3 totals 15 residues. The CDR3 here is CASSYEVRSYNEQFF. DNA for the CDR3: TGTGCCAGCAGCTACGAGGTAAGGTCCTACAATGAGCAGTTCTTC.

This clone was picked up one time. V gene TRBV9 combines with J gene TRBJ2-2, with 14 bases matching TRBD2. J was trimmed by 0 bases and V by 4 bases; bases with no gene match: 8. The V gene's germline CDR1 is SGDLS and CDR2 YYNGEE. The CDR3 contains 19 residues. The CDR3 sequence is CASSHGLAGGHTNTGELFF. CDR3 nucleotide sequence: TGTGCCAGCAGCCACGGACTAGCGGGAGGACATACGAACACCGGGGAGCTGTTTTTT.

V is TRBV6-4 and J is TRBJ2-1; TRBD2 matches at 7 bases. The ends lost 8 bases at V and 8 bases at J; junction bases unmatched: 15. This CDR3 spans 15 amino acids. In germline, CDR1 is MRHNA, CDR2 SNTAGT. The CDR3, as DNA: TGTGCCAGCTCTGTAGCTCTAGGCGGGAGTGATGAGCAGTTCTTC. This gives the protein CASSVALGGSDEQFF.

This chain links TRBV7-2 with TRBJ2-3; 11 bases align to TRBD1. V shed 5 bases and J 6 bases; nucleotides not matched to a gene: 10. From germline, CDR1 is SGHTA and CDR2 FQGNSA. This CDR3 comprises 16 residues. This chain's CDR3 is CASSVNPGQGVDTQYF. CDR3 sequence (DNA): TGTGCCAGCAGCGTAAATCCGGGACAGGGGGTGGATACGCAGTATTTT.

This chain links TRBV10-1 with TRBJ2-1, with D possibly TRBD1 on 6 matching bases. Deletions cut 3 bases from V and 6 bases from J, with 12 bases between. CDR3 length: 14 residues. Germline values: CDR1 WNHNN, CDR2 SYGVQD (reference sequence). CDR3 bases: TGCGCCAGCAGTGATTACAGGGTATGCAATGAGCAGTTCTTC. The encoded protein is CASSDYRVCNEQFF.

The table lists this clone with a count of one. This chain uses TRBV7-8 with TRBJ2-5; no clear D. Trimming shortened V by 6 bases and J by 7 bases, and 21 bases separated the two germline ends. Germline V lookup: CDR1 SGHVS, CDR2 FQNEAQ. The CDR3 contains 15 residues. The CDR3 bases are TGTGCCAGCAGTACCGTCGCGGAGACCCGTGGGACCCAGTACTTC. Its translation is CASSTVAETRGTQYF.

This chain joins TRBV2 and TRBJ2-6, with D possibly matching TRBD1 (6 bases). The V end was cut by 9 bases, the J end by 0 bases, with 15 bases between. The germline V gene encodes CDR1 SNHLY and CDR2 FYNNEI. This CDR3 contains 16 residues. The CDR3 DNA reads TGTGCCAGGACCGGGACACGGAACTCTGGGGCCAACGTCCTGACTTTC. Translation: CARTGTRNSGANVLTF.

The table lists this clone with a count of one. The chain combines TRBV19 with TRBJ2-7; 10 nucleotides line up with TRBD1. The germline V gene encodes CDR1 LNHDA and CDR2 SQIVND (reference sequence). This CDR3 is 13 amino acids long. J was trimmed by 3 bases and V by 9 bases; bases with no gene match: 5. CDR3 protein: CASGQGEDYEQYF. In DNA form, the CDR3 reads TGTGCCAGCGGACAGGGGGAGGACTACGAGCAGTACTTC.